This T cell receptor beta chain was recorded in a study of post-analysis software for immune sequencing data. Carried by the TCR beta cDNA libraries were unique molecular identifiers. TCRdb passed the PCR reads through MiXCR, listing each CDR3 protein once. The sample lists approximately 350,000 distinct CDR3 sequences, approximately 38% occurring once. Study-wide results and caveats: Compared with controls, patients had more of five TRBV segments, including TRBV5-6, TRBV5-1 and TRBV20-1.

This clonotype has a handful of counts. What it binds is not known. This CDR3 has 12 amino acids. The V and J ends lost 6 bases and 0 bases respectively, with 3 bases between them. Germline V gives CDR1 KGHSH, CDR2 LQKENI. The sample was blood. The chain employs TRBV18 and TRBJ1-5; D uncertain. The TCR was taken from a girl between 5 and 17 years old with multiple sclerosis. The CDR3 loop reads CASSPSNQPQHF. CDR3 sequence (DNA): TGTGCCAGCTCCCCTAGCAATCAGCCCCAGCATTTT. The full variable domain, rest sourced from reference TRBV18 and TRBJ1-5, is NAGVMQNPRHLVRRRGQEARLRCSPMKGHSHVYWYRQLPEEGLKFMVYLQKENIIDESGMPKERFSAEFPKEGPSILRIQQVVRGDSAAYFCASSPSNQPQHFGDGTRLSIL.